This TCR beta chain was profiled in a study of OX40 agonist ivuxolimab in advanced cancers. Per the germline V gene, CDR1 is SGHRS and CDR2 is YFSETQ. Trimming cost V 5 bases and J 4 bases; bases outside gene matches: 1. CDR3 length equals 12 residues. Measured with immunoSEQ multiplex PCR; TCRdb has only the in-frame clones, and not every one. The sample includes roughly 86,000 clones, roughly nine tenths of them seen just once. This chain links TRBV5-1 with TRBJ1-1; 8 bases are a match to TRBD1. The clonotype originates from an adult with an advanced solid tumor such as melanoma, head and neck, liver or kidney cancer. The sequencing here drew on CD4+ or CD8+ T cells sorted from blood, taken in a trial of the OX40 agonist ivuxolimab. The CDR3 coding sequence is TGCGCCAGCAGTACAGGGGGCACTGAAGCTTTCTTT. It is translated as CASSTGGTEAFF.